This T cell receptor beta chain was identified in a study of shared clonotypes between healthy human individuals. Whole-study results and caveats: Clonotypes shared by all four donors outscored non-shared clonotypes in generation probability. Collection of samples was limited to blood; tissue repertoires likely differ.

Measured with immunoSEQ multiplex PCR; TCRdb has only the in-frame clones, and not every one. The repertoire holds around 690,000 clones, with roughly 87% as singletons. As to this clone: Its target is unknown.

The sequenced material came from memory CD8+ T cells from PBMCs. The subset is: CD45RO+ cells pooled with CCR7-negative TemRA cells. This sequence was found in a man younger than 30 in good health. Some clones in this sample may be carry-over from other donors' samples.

This CDR3 reads CASSLRGEQYF. In DNA, the CDR3 is TGTGCCAGCAGTTTGAGGGGCGAGCAGTACTTC. The gene calls are TRBV28 and TRBJ2-7, with D perhaps matching TRBD1 or TRBD2 (5 bases each). Trimming took 3 bases from V and 6 from J, leaving 6 bases between them. The CDR3 extends over 11 amino acids. CDR1 is MDHEN and CDR2 is SYDVKM in the germline V gene.